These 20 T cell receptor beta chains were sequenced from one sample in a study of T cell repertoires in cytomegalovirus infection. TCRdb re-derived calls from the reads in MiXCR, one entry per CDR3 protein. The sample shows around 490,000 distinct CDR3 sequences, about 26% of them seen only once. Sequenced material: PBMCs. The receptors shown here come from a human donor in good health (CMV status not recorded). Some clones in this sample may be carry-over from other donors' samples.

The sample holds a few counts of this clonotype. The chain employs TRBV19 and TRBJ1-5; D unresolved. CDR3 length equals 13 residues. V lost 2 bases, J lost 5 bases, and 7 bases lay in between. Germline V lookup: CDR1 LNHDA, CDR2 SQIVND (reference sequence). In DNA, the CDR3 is TGTGCCAGTAGTATAAGGGTGGATCAGCCCCAGCATTTT. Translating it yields CASSIRVDQPQHF.

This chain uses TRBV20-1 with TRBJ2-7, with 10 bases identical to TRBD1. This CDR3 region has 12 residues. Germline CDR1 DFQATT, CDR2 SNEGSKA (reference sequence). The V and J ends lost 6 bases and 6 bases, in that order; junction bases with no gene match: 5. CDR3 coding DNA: TGCAGTGCAACCGGGACAGGGGTCGAGCAGTACTTC. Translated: CSATGTGVEQYF.

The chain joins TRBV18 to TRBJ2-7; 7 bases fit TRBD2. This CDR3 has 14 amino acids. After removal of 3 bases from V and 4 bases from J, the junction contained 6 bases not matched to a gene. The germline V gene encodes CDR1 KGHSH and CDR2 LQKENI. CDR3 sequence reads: CASSPSSGRYEQYF. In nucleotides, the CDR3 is TGTGCCAGCTCACCGTCTAGCGGACGATACGAGCAGTACTTC.

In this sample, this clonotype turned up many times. CDR3: CASSLTSIAGELFF. In DNA form, the CDR3 reads TGTGCCAGCAGCTTGACTAGCATAGCCGGGGAGCTGTTTTTT. The V call is TRBV7-2, the J call TRBJ2-2; 7 nucleotides agree with TRBD2. Germline-derived CDR1 and CDR2 are SGHTA and FQGNSA. V dropped 3 bases and J dropped 6; count of bases not matched to a gene: 4. This CDR3 has 14 amino acids.

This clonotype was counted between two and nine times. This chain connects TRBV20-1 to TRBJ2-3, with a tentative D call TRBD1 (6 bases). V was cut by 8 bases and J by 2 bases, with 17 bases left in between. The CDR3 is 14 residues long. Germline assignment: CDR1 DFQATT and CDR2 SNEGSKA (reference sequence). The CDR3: CSNRLRGTTDTQYF. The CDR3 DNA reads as TGCAGTAACCGGTTAAGGGGGACCACAGATACGCAGTATTTT.

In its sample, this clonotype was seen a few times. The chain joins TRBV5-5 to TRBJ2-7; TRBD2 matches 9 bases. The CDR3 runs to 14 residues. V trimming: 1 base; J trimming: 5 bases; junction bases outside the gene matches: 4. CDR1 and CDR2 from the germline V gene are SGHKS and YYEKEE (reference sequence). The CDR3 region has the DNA TGTGCCAGCAGCTTGAGCGGGAGGAGCGACGAGCAGTACTTC. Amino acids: CASSLSGRSDEQYF.

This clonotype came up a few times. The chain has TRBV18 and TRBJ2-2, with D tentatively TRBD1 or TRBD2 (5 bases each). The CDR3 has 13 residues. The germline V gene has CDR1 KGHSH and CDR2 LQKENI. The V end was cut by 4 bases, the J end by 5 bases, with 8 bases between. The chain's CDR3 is CASSRGETGELFF. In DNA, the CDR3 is TGTGCCAGCTCACGAGGGGAAACCGGGGAGCTGTTTTTT.

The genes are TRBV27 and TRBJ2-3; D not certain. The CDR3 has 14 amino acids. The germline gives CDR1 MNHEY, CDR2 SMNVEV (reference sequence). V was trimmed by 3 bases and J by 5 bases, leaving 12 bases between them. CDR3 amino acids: CASSLSPALDTQYF. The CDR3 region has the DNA TGTGCCAGCAGTTTGTCTCCGGCACTAGATACGCAGTATTTT.

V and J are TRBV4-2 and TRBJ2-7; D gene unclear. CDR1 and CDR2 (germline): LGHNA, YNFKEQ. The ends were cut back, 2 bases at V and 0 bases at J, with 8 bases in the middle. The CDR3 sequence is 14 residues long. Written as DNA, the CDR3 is TGTGCCAGCAGCCAAACAGTCGGCTCCTACGAGCAGTACTTC. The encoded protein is CASSQTVGSYEQYF.

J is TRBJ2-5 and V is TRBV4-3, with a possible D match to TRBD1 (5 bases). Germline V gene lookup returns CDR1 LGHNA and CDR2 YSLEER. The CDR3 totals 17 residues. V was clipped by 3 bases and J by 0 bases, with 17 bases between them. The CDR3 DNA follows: TGCGCCAGCAGCCACCAATCGGCTTCAGGGTACCAAGAGACCCAGTACTTC. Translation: CASSHQSASGYQETQYF.

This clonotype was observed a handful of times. CDR3 bases: TGTGCCAGCAGCTTAGTTGGAGGAGAAGAGACCCAGTACTTC. Translating it yields CASSLVGGEETQYF. The chain has TRBV7-2 and TRBJ2-5; TRBD2 might be the D (5 bases). The length of the CDR3 is 14 residues. In germline, CDR1 is SGHTA, CDR2 FQGNSA. The germline V and J ends were trimmed by 1 base and 3 bases, with 9 bases remaining between them.

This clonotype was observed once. CDR3 sequence (DNA): TGTGCCACACTACGGACGCGCCAGGGAAATTCACCCCTCCACTTT. Translation gives CATLRTRQGNSPLHF. V usage is TRBV10-3 and J usage is TRBJ1-6, with D possibly being TRBD1 (5 bases). Trimming took off 10 bases at V and 7 bases at J, with 20 bases between the two ends. Germline V gene data show CDR1 as ENHRY and CDR2 as SYGVKD. This CDR3 has 15 amino acids.

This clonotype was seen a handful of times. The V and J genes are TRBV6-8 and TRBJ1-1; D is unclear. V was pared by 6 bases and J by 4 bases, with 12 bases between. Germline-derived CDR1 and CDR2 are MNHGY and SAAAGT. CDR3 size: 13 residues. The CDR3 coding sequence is TGTGCCAGCAGCCCATTTACGGGCACTGAAGCTTTCTTT. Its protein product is CASSPFTGTEAFF.

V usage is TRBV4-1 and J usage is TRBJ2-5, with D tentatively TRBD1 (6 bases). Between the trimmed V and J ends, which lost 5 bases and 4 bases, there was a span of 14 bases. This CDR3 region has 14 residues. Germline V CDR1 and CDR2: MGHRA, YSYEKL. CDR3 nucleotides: TGCGCCAGCAGCTCCCCAGGGGAGCGAGAGACCCAGTACTTC. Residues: CASSSPGERETQYF.

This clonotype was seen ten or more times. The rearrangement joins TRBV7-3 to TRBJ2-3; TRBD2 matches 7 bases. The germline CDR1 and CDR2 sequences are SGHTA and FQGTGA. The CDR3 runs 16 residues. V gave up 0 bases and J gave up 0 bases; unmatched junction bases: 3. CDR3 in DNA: TGTGCCAGCAGCTTAACTAGCGGGTTCAGCACAGATACGCAGTATTTT. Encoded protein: CASSLTSGFSTDTQYF.

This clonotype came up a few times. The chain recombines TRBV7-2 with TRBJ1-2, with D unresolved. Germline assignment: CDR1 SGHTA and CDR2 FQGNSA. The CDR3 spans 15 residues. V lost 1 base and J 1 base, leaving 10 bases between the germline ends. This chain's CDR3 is CASSLGIGNNYGYTF. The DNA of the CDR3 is TGTGCCAGCAGCTTAGGAATAGGAAATAACTATGGCTACACCTTC.

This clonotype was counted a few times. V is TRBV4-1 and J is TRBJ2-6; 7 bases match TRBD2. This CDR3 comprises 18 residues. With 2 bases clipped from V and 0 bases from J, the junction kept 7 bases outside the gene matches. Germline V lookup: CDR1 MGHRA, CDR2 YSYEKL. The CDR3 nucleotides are TGCGCCAGCAGCCAACGGGGGGAACCTAGCTCTGGGGCCAACGTCCTGACTTTC. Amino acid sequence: CASSQRGEPSSGANVLTF.

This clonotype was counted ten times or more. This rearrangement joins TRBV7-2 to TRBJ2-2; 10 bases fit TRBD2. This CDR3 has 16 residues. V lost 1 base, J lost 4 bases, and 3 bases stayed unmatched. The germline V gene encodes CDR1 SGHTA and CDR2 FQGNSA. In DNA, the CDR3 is TGTGCCAGCAGCTTAGTAGCGGGAGGACCCACCGGGGAGCTGTTTTTT. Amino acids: CASSLVAGGPTGELFF.

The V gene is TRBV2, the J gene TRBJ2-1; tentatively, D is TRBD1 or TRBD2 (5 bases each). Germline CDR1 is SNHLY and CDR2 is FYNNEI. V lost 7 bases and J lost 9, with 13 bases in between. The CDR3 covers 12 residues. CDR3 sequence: CASKSGPTEQFF. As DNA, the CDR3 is TGTGCCAGCAAGTCGGGACCCACTGAGCAGTTCTTC.

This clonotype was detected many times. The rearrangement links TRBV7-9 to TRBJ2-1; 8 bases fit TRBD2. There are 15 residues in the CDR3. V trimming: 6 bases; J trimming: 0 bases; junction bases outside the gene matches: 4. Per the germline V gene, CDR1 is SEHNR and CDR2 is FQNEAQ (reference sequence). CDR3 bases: TGTGCCAGCAGACCAAGCGGGGGCTCCTACAATGAGCAGTTCTTC. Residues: CASRPSGGSYNEQFF.